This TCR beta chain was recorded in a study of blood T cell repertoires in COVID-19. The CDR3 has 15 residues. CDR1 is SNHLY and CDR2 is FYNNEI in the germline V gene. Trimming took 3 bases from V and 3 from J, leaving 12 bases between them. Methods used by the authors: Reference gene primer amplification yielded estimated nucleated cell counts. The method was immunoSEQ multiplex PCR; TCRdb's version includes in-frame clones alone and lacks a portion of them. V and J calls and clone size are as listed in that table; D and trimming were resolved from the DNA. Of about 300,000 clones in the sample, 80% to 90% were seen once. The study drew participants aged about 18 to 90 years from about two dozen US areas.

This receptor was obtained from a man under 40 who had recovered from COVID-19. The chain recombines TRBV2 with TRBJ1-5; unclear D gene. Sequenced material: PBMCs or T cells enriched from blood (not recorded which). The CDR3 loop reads CASSDEGFLNQPQHF. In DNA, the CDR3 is TGTGCCAGCAGTGACGAGGGATTTCTCAATCAGCCCCAGCATTTT.